These T cell receptor beta chains were read from a single sample in a study of blood T cells in healthy people across ages. Via MiXCR, TCRdb re-called the 5' RACE reads, giving one row per CDR3 protein. The sample lists about 720,000 distinct CDR3 sequences, roughly 20% seen once, with about 22% in the top ten. Sequencing used blood. The receptor set was obtained from a man aged 70-80 years in good health. Both conserved end residues are part of each CDR3. Fields, in order: J gene, clone size, D gene, V gene, CDR3 protein, CDR3 DNA. A D gene is named only where the DNA matches it firmly. The size of a clone is reported for some rows only, either as once, few or many, or as a class for expanded clones.

TRBJ2-3 NA NA TRBV27 CASLQEGRVTGTQYF TGTGCCAGCCTCCAGGAGGGGAGAGTGACAGGTACGCAGTATTTT
TRBJ2-1 many TRBD1 TRBV5-5 CASNSGTGGQNEQFF TGTGCCAGCAACTCCGGGACAGGGGGTCAGAATGAGCAGTTCTTC
TRBJ2-5 few TRBD2 TRBV5-1 CASSNGVLAGEETQYF TGCGCCAGCAGTAATGGAGTGCTAGCGGGAGAAGAGACCCAGTACTTC
TRBJ1-2 NA NA TRBV6-5 CASSSVDRSYGYTF TGTGCCAGCAGTTCCGTTGACAGAAGCTATGGCTACACCTTC
TRBJ2-7 few TRBD2 TRBV4-1 CASSPSSGAYEQYF TGCGCCAGCAGCCCTTCTAGCGGGGCATACGAGCAGTACTTC
TRBJ1-5 NA TRBD1 TRBV2 CASSRQGPSNQPQHF TGTGCCAGCAGTCGACAGGGGCCCAGCAATCAGCCCCAGCATTTT
TRBJ2-7 few TRBD2 TRBV2 CASNPSGGAQYEQYF TGTGCCAGCAACCCTAGCGGGGGGGCTCAGTACGAGCAGTACTTC
TRBJ2-4 few TRBD2 TRBV27 CASSPLPLRASGWGKNIQYF TGTGCCAGCAGTCCACTGCCGCTCCGGGCTAGCGGTTGGGGCAAAAACATTCAGTACTTC
TRBJ2-5 once TRBD2 TRBV24-1 CATSDLLRGEETQYF TGTGCCACCAGTGATTTGCTCCGGGGGGAAGAGACCCAGTACTTC
TRBJ2-1 few TRBD2 TRBV9 CASSVGTGLAGYDEQFF TGTGCCAGCAGCGTAGGGACGGGGCTAGCGGGTTACGATGAGCAGTTCTTC
TRBJ2-5 NA NA TRBV6-6 CASSGQVETQYF TGTGCCAGCAGTGGGCAGGTGGAGACCCAGTACTTC
TRBJ2-3 many TRBD2 TRBV5-1 CASSWRLADEDTQYF TGCGCCAGCAGCTGGAGACTAGCGGACGAAGATACGCAGTATTTT
TRBJ1-2 few NA TRBV15 CATSGRGEYTF TGTGCCACCAGCGGGCGGGGGGAATACACCTTC
TRBJ2-7 few NA TRBV29-1 CSVGQPKGVLGYEQYF TGCAGCGTTGGACAACCAAAGGGTGTTTTAGGCTACGAGCAGTACTTC
TRBJ2-1 NA NA TRBV5-1 CASSLGGAEGNEQFF TGCGCCAGCAGCTTAGGGGGGGCCGAGGGCAATGAGCAGTTCTTC
TRBJ2-1 NA NA TRBV29-1 CSVEGTFAIDEQFF TGCAGCGTCGAGGGGACTTTCGCTATCGATGAGCAGTTCTTC
TRBJ2-1 NA TRBD2 TRBV14 CASSRGLASYNEQFF TGTGCCAGCAGCCGGGGACTAGCGAGCTACAATGAGCAGTTCTTC
TRBJ2-3 many TRBD2 TRBV10-3 CAISESASGGSDTQYF TGTGCCATCAGTGAGTCCGCTAGCGGGGGATCAGATACGCAGTATTTT
TRBJ2-7 few NA TRBV29-1 CSVQRGGEQYF TGCAGCGTCCAACGAGGAGGTGAGCAGTACTTC
TRBJ1-1 NA NA TRBV20-1 CSAIAGYTEAFF TGCAGTGCTATAGCGGGGTACACTGAAGCTTTCTTT
TRBJ1-4 few TRBD1 TRBV19 CASAGDRVKEKLFF TGTGCCTCCGCAGGGGACAGGGTTAAAGAAAAACTGTTTTTT
TRBJ2-7 few TRBD2 TRBV5-5 CASSFAGTSGIRYEQYF TGTGCCAGCAGCTTCGCCGGGACTAGCGGAATTCGCTACGAGCAGTACTTC
TRBJ2-3 NA NA TRBV7-2 CASSPRMNTQYF TGTGCCAGCAGCCCTAGGATGAATACGCAGTATTTT
TRBJ2-7 few NA TRBV10-2 CASSELRRGSNEQYF TGCGCCAGCAGTGAGCTACGGCGGGGATCCAACGAGCAGTACTTC
TRBJ2-7 once TRBD1 TRBV28 CASSFRDRPSYEQYF TGTGCCAGCAGTTTCCGGGACAGACCATCCTACGAGCAGTACTTC
TRBJ2-6 NA NA TRBV28 CASSLGGAQFGANVLTF TGTGCCAGCAGTTTAGGGGGGGCCCAGTTTGGGGCCAACGTCCTGACTTTC
TRBJ2-1 few TRBD2 TRBV7-8 CASSLAPSGLSYNEQFF TGTGCCAGCAGCTTAGCGCCTAGCGGGCTATCCTACAATGAGCAGTTCTTC
TRBJ2-3 few NA TRBV5-1 CASSLQAASTDTQYF TGCGCCAGCAGCTTGCAGGCCGCTAGCACAGATACGCAGTATTTT
TRBJ2-5 few NA TRBV4-1 CASSQLESWGKGETQYF TGCGCCAGCAGCCAACTTGAGTCCTGGGGGAAGGGAGAGACCCAGTACTTC
TRBJ1-2 many NA TRBV4-3 CASSPQVGVNSHGYTF TGCGCCAGCAGCCCCCAGGTAGGGGTCAACTCTCATGGCTACACCTTC
TRBJ2-1 NA TRBD1 TRBV6-2/TRBV6-3 CASTDRGLVHNEQFF TGTGCCAGCACCGACAGGGGGCTCGTCCACAATGAGCAGTTCTTC
TRBJ2-1 few NA TRBV6-1 CAGSTLPGPPKHEQFF TGTGCCGGCAGTACATTACCCGGGCCCCCAAAACATGAGCAGTTCTTC
TRBJ2-7 few NA TRBV6-6 CASRDYTGAYEQYF TGTGCCAGCAGGGACTACACAGGGGCCTACGAGCAGTACTTC
TRBJ2-3 NA NA TRBV20-1 CSAIRTGGRVISTDTQYF TGCAGTGCTATTCGAACAGGGGGGAGGGTAATCAGCACAGATACGCAGTATTTT
TRBJ2-3 NA NA TRBV2 CASSGSVSPTDTQYF TGTGCCAGCAGTGGTAGCGTGTCCCCTACAGATACGCAGTATTTT
TRBJ2-7 NA TRBD2 TRBV7-2 CASSHQLAGDYEQYF TGTGCCAGCAGCCACCAGCTAGCGGGGGACTACGAGCAGTACTTC
TRBJ2-7 few NA TRBV5-1 CASSLVSRYEQYF TGCGCCAGCAGCTTGGTGTCGAGATACGAGCAGTACTTC
TRBJ2-4 NA TRBD2 TRBV4-1 CASSQGYPGGKNIQYF TGCGCCAGCAGCCAAGGTTATCCGGGGGGGAAAAACATTCAGTACTTC
TRBJ1-1 many NA TRBV5-1 CASSPRINGATEAFF TGCGCCAGCAGCCCGAGGATCAACGGGGCCACTGAAGCTTTCTTT
TRBJ1-2 few NA TRBV11-2 CASSLVSWEGYTF TGTGCCAGCAGCTTAGTTTCTTGGGAGGGCTACACCTTC
TRBJ2-5 few TRBD2 TRBV5-1 CASSPVAGQETQYF TGCGCCAGCAGCCCGGTAGCGGGACAAGAGACCCAGTACTTC
TRBJ1-1 NA NA TRBV2 CASSSSGQPNTEAFF NA
TRBJ2-5 few NA TRBV4-1 CASSQTLSLETQYF TGCGCCAGCAGCCAGACCCTAAGTTTAGAGACCCAGTACTTC
TRBJ2-2 few TRBD2 TRBV6-1 CASKPSGRVNTGELFF TGTGCCAGCAAACCTAGCGGGAGGGTGAACACCGGGGAGCTGTTTTTT
TRBJ1-2 NA NA TRBV6-1 CASSEAGSNYGYTF TGTGCCAGCAGTGAAGCGGGATCTAACTATGGCTACACCTTC
TRBJ1-3 few NA TRBV7-2 CASSLTGGNSGNTIYF TGTGCCAGCAGCCTAACGGGAGGGAACTCTGGAAACACCATATATTTT
TRBJ2-3 few NA TRBV6-1 CASSRDPGPSTDTQYF TGTGCCAGCAGTCGTGATCCGGGACCCTCCACAGATACGCAGTATTTT
TRBJ2-3 NA TRBD2 TRBV7-2 CASSMTSGSTLPNF TGTGCCAGCAGCATGACTAGCGGGAGCACCCTTCCGAATTTT
TRBJ2-2 NA NA TRBV7-2 CANSRARGTGELFF TGTGCCAACAGCCGGGCTCGGGGAACCGGGGAGCTGTTTTTT